Below are 13 T cell receptor beta chains sequenced from a single sample in a study of regulatory T cells in long-lasting Graves disease. Time point: newly diagnosed GD, antithyroid drugs for less than 3 months. Isolated PBMC RNA provided the starting material for the TCR library. Libraries of TCR beta came from iRepertoire HTBI primers plus Arm-PCR of CDR3 regions. TCRdb re-called the multiplex PCR reads through MiXCR, storing one row per CDR3 protein. This table has 250,000 to 400,000 distinct CDR3 sequences, over 15% appearing once. The sequences come from peripheral blood mononuclear cells (PBMCs), collected at new diagnosis, from a patient treated with antithyroid drugs. The receptors come from a female donor with Graves disease.

This clonotype was counted many times. The chain is built from TRBV19 and TRBJ1-4, with D unclear. Germline CDR1 reads LNHDA; CDR2 reads SQIVND (reference sequence). The CDR3 totals 15 residues. The ends were cut back, 1 base at V and 8 bases at J, with 14 bases in the middle. As DNA, the CDR3 is TGTGCCAGTAGTATAGCGAGTAACCGGGGAGAAAAACTGTTTTTT. Protein product: CASSIASNRGEKLFF.

This clonotype was recorded many times. The chain is built from TRBV5-4 and TRBJ1-1; 8 nucleotides agree with TRBD1. Germline V gene data show CDR1 as SGHNT and CDR2 as YYREEE (reference sequence). The length of the CDR3 is 16 residues. Germline trimming cut 3 bases from V and 3 bases from J; bases unmatched to any gene: 10. CDR3 sequence reads: CASSSGSRGRDTEAFF. For the CDR3, the DNA is TGTGCCAGCAGCTCGGGGAGCAGGGGGCGTGACACTGAAGCTTTCTTT.

This clonotype has at least ten counts. Here the CDR3 reads CASSPRRAEAFF. DNA for the CDR3: TGTGCCAGCTCACCTCGCAGGGCTGAAGCTTTCTTT. The chain links TRBV18 to TRBJ1-1, with D tentatively TRBD1 (5 bases). The CDR3 has 12 amino acids. The germline V gene encodes CDR1 KGHSH and CDR2 LQKENI. The V gene lost 3 bases and the J gene lost 6 bases, with 8 bases spanning the gap. Complete variable domain (other parts from reference TRBV18 and TRBJ1-1): NAGVMQNPRHLVRRRGQEARLRCSPMKGHSHVYWYRQLPEEGLKFMVYLQKENIIDESGMPKERFSAEFPKEGPSILRIQQVVRGDSAAYFCASSPRRAEAFFGQGTRLTVV.

This clonotype was recorded at least ten times. The chain couples TRBV6-2 or TRBV6-3 to TRBJ2-1; weak D call: TRBD2 (6 bases). CDR1 and CDR2 (germline): MNHEY, SVGEGT. V was pared by 6 bases and J by 10 bases, with 16 bases between. The length of the CDR3 is 13 residues. The CDR3 region has the DNA TGTGCCAGCAGATTAGGGACTTTGTGGGAGCAGTTCTTC. This translates into CASRLGTLWEQFF.

The table lists this clonotype with many counts. The rearrangement joins TRBV28 to TRBJ2-5, with D possibly TRBD2 on 6 matching bases. Germline CDR1 is MDHEN and CDR2 is SYDVKM. The length of the CDR3 is 16 residues. Trimming shortened V by 1 base and J by 1 base, and 13 bases separated the two germline ends. CDR3 nucleotides: TGTGCCAGCAGTTTATTCGGGGGAGAGGGCCAAGAGACCCAGTACTTC. Residues: CASSLFGGEGQETQYF.

V is TRBV27 and J is TRBJ2-6; 10 bases agree with TRBD1. J lost 2 bases, V lost 5 bases, and 9 bases had no gene match. The CDR3 has 18 residues. Germline CDR1 and CDR2: MNHEY and SMNVEV (reference sequence). The DNA for the CDR3 is TGTGCCAGCAGTCAAGGTGGACAGGGGGTACCTGGGGCCAACGTCCTGACTTTC. Its translation is CASSQGGQGVPGANVLTF.

Worth noting for this clonotype: A junction boundary mismatches the germline segment, possibly from a read error. This sequence joins TRBV7-2 and TRBJ2-2, with D perhaps TRBD1 or TRBD2 (5 bases each). The V gene's germline CDR1 is SGHTA and CDR2 FQGNSA. The CDR3 loop spans 18 amino acids. CDR3 residues: CASSLGPVAGHPTGELVF. The CDR3 DNA reads TGTGCCAGCAGCTTAGGTCCAGTTGCAGGGCATCCCACCGGGGAGCTGGTTTTT.

This clonotype was detected many times. This chain uses TRBV24-1 with TRBJ2-7; maybe TRBD2 (6 bases). Deletions cut 9 bases from V and 3 bases from J, with 14 bases between. CDR3 length: 13 amino acids. Germline V gives CDR1 KGHDR, CDR2 SFDVKD. CDR3 bases: TGTGCCACCTCGGACGGGGACTTCTACGAGCAGTACTTC. Protein sequence: CATSDGDFYEQYF.

The V call is TRBV11-2, the J call TRBJ2-3; 13 bases match TRBD2. The V gene's germline CDR1 is SGHAT and CDR2 FQNNGV. The CDR3 contains 17 residues. The J segment lost 5 bases and the V segment lost 6 bases, leaving 11 bases of the junction unmatched. Here the CDR3 reads CASRTGLAGAPQDTQYF. In DNA, the CDR3 is TGTGCCAGCAGAACCGGACTAGCGGGAGCGCCGCAAGATACGCAGTATTTT. The full variable domain, in which reference TRBV11-2 and TRBJ2-3 provide the parts outside the CDR3, is EAGVAQSPRYKIIEKRQSVAFWCNPISGHATLYWYQQILGQGPKLLIQFQNNGVVDDSQLPKDRFSAERLKGVDSTLKIQPAKLEDSAVYLCASRTGLAGAPQDTQYFGPGTRLTVL.

This clonotype was picked up many times. Germline is not matched at one junction end, which may reflect a read error. The chain combines TRBV5-1 with TRBJ1-4; tentatively, D is TRBD1 (6 bases). This CDR3 region has 15 residues. Per the germline V gene, CDR1 is SGHRS and CDR2 is YFSETQ. Written as DNA, the CDR3 is TGCGCCAGCAGCTTAGAGCCAGGGGCTAACGAAAAACTGTTTTTT. The encoded protein is CASSLEPGANEKLFF.

The sample holds many counts of this clonotype. The rearrangement links TRBV2 to TRBJ2-2; D is perhaps TRBD1 (6 bases). V shed 6 bases and J shed 7 bases, with 18 bases lying between them. Looked up from germline, CDR1 is SNHLY and CDR2 is FYNNEI. The CDR3 sequence is 15 residues long. The CDR3 nucleotides are TGTGCCAGCAGAGTCTCAGGGGTGGTTCACGGGGAGCTGTTTTTT. It specifies CASRVSGVVHGELFF.

The chain employs TRBV6-5 and TRBJ2-7; 8 positions agree with TRBD2. Germline V CDR1 and CDR2: MNHEY, SVGAGI. With 2 bases clipped from V and 0 bases from J, the junction kept 12 bases outside the gene matches. This CDR3 region has 18 residues. The chain's CDR3 is CASSYAHGGAVASYEQYF. The CDR3 DNA is TGTGCCAGCAGTTACGCGCACGGGGGGGCGGTCGCCTCCTACGAGCAGTACTTC.

A few counts support this clonotype. The genes are TRBV7-2 and TRBJ2-1, with no clear D. Trimming stripped 4 bases from V and 0 bases from J, with 16 bases between. Germline CDR1 is SGHTA and CDR2 is FQGNSA. The length of the CDR3 is 17 residues. CDR3 sequence: CASSSHSSPSSYNEQFF. The CDR3 DNA reads TGTGCCAGCAGCTCCCACAGCAGCCCCAGCTCCTACAATGAGCAGTTCTTC. Full variable domain (missing parts from reference TRBV7-2 and TRBJ2-1): GAGVSQSPSNKVTEKGKDVELRCDPISGHTALYWYRQSLGQGLEFLIYFQGNSAPDKSGLPSDRFSAERTGGSVSTLTIQRTQQEDSAVYLCASSSHSSPSSYNEQFFGPGTRLTVL.